Described below is a single T cell receptor beta chain sequence and its context. This clone has more than one count but fewer than ten. Its antigen is unknown. Base quality data are lacking; no much larger clone is found one base away. These data come from a study of lymphopenia after photon versus proton radiotherapy (dated by TCRdb to the late 2010s). For the wider study: In patients with gastrointestinal tumors who developed high-grade lymphopenia, the study compared the immunological effects of photon radiation therapy with those of proton radiation therapy. The goal of the study was to characterize the differences between the two radiation modalities in how they affect the immune system. A cohort of approximately 20 patients with gastrointestinal tumors who received either photon or proton therapy and subsequently developed lymphopenia was included. Summary of the overall study and its limitations: Across the cohort, an inverse correlation was found between a larger post-nadir drop in TCR diversity and overall survival time among patients who died. After the lymphocyte count nadir, repertoires from photon-treated patients showed oligoclonal expansion, particularly of CD8+ Temra cells, and this expansion drove the decline in diversity. The survival association was assessed only in patients who died, and the authors presented better survival with proton therapy as a possibility rather than a demonstrated result. Proton-treated patients stayed relatively stable during treatment, while photon-treated patients lost naive T cells and TCR diversity and gained effector/memory populations.

Via the germline V gene, CDR1 is SGHAT and CDR2 FQNNGV. Relative to germline, V is 1 base shorter and J is 5 bases shorter, with 14 bases between their ends. Including cysteine and phenylalanine, the CDR3 has 15 amino acids. The entry retains the CDR3 DNA only, 45 bases that are in frame from base 1. Libraries were prepared through the immunoSEQ multiplex PCR assay. T cell repertoires were profiled by deep sequencing of rearranged TCR beta loci, alongside multiparametric flow cytometry. TCRdb took over this immuneACCESS table, retaining in-frame rearrangements with V and J assigned. Such tables are incomplete; in checked studies, under half of the missing clones stem from an unresolved V gene, and the remainder is unexplained. Recorded for this sample are more than 4,000 clones; about 91% of them occurred a single time. 20% to 30% of the sample is in the top ten clones.

The V and J genes are TRBV11-2 and TRBJ1-2; the D gene is possibly TRBD1, with 6 bases matching. The starting material was peripheral blood, obtained from a patient treated with photon-based radiotherapy. This receptor was obtained from an elderly man with cholangiocarcinoma. The CDR3 region has the sequence CASSLVQGWRYGYTF. The DNA sequence reads TGTGCCAGCAGCTTAGTGCAGGGGTGGAGGTATGGCTACACCTTC.